The clone carrying this T cell receptor beta chain was seen once. The antigen remains undetermined. The CDR3 extends over 13 amino acids. V was shortened by 0 bases and J by 11 bases, with 13 bases between the two germline ends. Germline V gives CDR1 SGHTA, CDR2 FQGNSA. Memory CD4+ cells were the fraction left after CD45RA+ naive selection. The data are from a study of shared clonotypes between healthy human individuals. Study findings and constraints: Incomplete sequencing of sorted subsets was indicated by rarefaction despite large depth.

In replicate PCRs of sorted subsets, 150 to 200 ng DNA, approximately 32,000 T cell genomes, was used. Only in-frame clones appear in the TCRdb table, and some are missing; sequencing was by immunoSEQ multiplex PCR. The sample holds over a million clones, 75% seen once. The sequence was obtained from a man aged 18 to 29 in good health. The chain joins TRBV7-2 to TRBJ2-5, with D perhaps TRBD2 (5 bases). The specimen was memory CD4+ T cells sorted from blood. Subset defined: CD45RA-negative fraction. The CDR3 coding sequence is TGTGCCAGCAGCTTAGCCCGGGGTAGGGAGCAGTACTTC. This translates into CASSLARGREQYF.